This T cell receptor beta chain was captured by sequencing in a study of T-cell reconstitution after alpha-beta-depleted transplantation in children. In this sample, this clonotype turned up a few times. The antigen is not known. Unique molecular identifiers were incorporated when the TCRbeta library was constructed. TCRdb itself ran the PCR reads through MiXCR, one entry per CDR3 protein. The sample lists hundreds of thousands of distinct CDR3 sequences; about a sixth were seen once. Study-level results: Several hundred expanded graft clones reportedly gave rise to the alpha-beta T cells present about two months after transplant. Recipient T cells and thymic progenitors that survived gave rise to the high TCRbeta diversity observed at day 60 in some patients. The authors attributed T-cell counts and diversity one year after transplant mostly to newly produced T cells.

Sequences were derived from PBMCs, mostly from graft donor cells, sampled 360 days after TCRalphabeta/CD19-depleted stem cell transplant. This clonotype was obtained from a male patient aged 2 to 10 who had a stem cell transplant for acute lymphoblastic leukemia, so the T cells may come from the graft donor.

The CDR3 bases are TGCAGCGTAGCTAGCGGGAATGAAAAACTGTTTTTT. Protein: CSVASGNEKLFF. The rearrangement uses TRBV29-1 and TRBJ1-4, with D unresolved. The CDR3 is made up of 12 amino acids. Germline assignment: CDR1 SQVTM and CDR2 ANQGSEA. With 6 bases removed from V and 5 bases from J, the gap between germline ends came to 10 bases.